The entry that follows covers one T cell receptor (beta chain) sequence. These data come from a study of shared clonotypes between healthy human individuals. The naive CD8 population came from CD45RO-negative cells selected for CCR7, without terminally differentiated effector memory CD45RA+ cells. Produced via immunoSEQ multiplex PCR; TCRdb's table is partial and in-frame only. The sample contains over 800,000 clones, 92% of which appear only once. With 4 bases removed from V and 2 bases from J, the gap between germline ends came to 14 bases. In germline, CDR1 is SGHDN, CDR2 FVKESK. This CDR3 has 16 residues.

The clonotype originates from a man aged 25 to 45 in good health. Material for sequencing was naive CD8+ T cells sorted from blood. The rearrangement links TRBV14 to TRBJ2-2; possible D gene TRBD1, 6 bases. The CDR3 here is CASSPARGPNTGELFF. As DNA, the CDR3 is TGTGCCAGCAGCCCAGCCAGGGGCCCTAACACCGGGGAGCTGTTTTTT.